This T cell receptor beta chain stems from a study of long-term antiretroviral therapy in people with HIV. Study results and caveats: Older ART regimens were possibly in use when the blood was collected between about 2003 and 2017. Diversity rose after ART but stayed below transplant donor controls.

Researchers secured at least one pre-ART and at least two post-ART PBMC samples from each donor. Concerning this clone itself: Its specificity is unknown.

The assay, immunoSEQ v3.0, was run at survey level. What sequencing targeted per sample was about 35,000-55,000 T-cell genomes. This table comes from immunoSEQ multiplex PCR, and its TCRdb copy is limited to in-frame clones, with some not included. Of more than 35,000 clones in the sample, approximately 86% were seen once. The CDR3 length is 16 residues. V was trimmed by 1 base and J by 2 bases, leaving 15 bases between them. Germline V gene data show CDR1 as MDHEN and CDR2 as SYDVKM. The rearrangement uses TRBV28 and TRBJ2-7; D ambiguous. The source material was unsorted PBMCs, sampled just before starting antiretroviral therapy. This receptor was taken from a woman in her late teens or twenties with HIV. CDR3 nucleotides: TGTGCCAGCAGTTTATCCGGCGGCCCTAACCCCTACGAGCAGTACTTC. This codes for CASSLSGGPNPYEQYF. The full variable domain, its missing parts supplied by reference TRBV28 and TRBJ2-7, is DVKVTQSSRYLVKRTGEKVFLECVQDMDHENMFWYRQDPGLGLRLIYFSYDVKMKEKGDIPEGYSVSREKKERFSLILESASTNQTSMYLCASSLSGGPNPYEQYFGPGTRLTVT.